The TCR beta chain under discussion was sequenced for a study of cytotoxic CD8 clonotypes in ibrutinib-treated CLL. Using immunoSEQ multiplex PCR, the repertoire was profiled, and TCRdb retains in-frame clones only, with some absent. The table has fewer than 150,000 clones, 84% seen once. This clone occurred a few times. Sample: PBMCs, taken after 24 months of ibrutinib treatment. The clonotype was recovered from a human donor with chronic lymphocytic leukemia.

CDR3 protein: CASSEAGTTYGYTF. CDR3 coding DNA: TGTGCCAGCAGTGAAGCTGGGACAACCTATGGCTACACCTTC. The rearrangement uses TRBV6-1 and TRBJ1-2, with D possibly matching TRBD1 (6 bases). Germline V gene data show CDR1 as MNHNS and CDR2 as SASEGT. The CDR3 runs to 14 residues. V dropped 0 bases and J dropped 4 bases, with 9 bases sitting between them.